A single sample is the source of the 17 T cell receptor beta chains below, sequenced in a study of Graves' ophthalmopathy and Graves' hyperthyroidism. Scientists amplified the TCR beta CDR3 regions from RNA transcripts. Following a first-round RT-PCR that used HTBI primers, a second-round multiplex PCR was carried out. Using its own MiXCR run on the multiplex PCR reads, TCRdb lists one record per CDR3 protein. The table records about 620,000 distinct CDR3 sequences, over 20% of them present only once. The sequencing input was peripheral blood. The receptors were sampled from a woman between 18 and 30 years old with stable Graves' hyperthyroidism. Some clones in this sample may be carry-over from other donors' samples.

This clonotype was found a few times. The chain couples TRBV11-2 to TRBJ2-5, with 7 positions matching TRBD1. The CDR3 is 13 amino acids. After removal of 8 bases from V and 2 bases from J, the junction contained 5 bases not matched to a gene. From germline, CDR1 is SGHAT and CDR2 FQNNGV. This CDR3 is CASDAGGQETQYF. The CDR3 DNA is TGTGCCAGCGATGCAGGGGGACAAGAGACCCAGTACTTC. Complete variable domain (other parts from reference TRBV11-2 and TRBJ2-5): EAGVAQSPRYKIIEKRQSVAFWCNPISGHATLYWYQQILGQGPKLLIQFQNNGVVDDSQLPKDRFSAERLKGVDSTLKIQPAKLEDSAVYLCASDAGGQETQYFGPGTRLLVL.

This clonotype was detected many times. This rearrangement joins TRBV30 to TRBJ2-7, with D perhaps TRBD1 (6 bases). From germline, CDR1 is GTSNPN and CDR2 SVGIG (reference sequence). CDR3 size: 15 residues. The germline V and J ends were trimmed by 0 bases and 4 bases, with 16 bases remaining between them. The CDR3 reads CAWSVRDTVRYEQYF. In nucleotides, the CDR3 is TGTGCCTGGAGTGTACGGGACACGGTGCGGTACGAGCAGTACTTC. The entire variable domain, with the rest obtained from reference TRBV30 and TRBJ2-7, is as follows: SQTIHQWPATLVQPVGSPLSLECTVEGTSNPNLYWYRQAAGRGLQLLFYSVGIGQISSEVPQNLSASRPQDRQFILSSKKLLLSDSGFYLCAWSVRDTVRYEQYFGPGTRLTVT.

The chain employs TRBV28 and TRBJ2-5; the D is unclear. The CDR3 extends over 14 amino acids. The V end lost 5 bases, the J end lost 1 base, and 11 bases lay between the germline ends. Germline V lookup: CDR1 MDHEN, CDR2 SYDVKM. Here the CDR3 DNA reads TGTGCCAGCAGTCTTGACCTCCCCCAAGAGACCCAGTACTTC. Its translation is CASSLDLPQETQYF.

In DNA, the CDR3 is TGTGCCACCAGCAGAGGGGACGTTCCTCGGGACGAGCAGTACTTC. Protein product: CATSRGDVPRDEQYF. V is TRBV15 and J is TRBJ2-7; either TRBD1 or TRBD2 may supply D (5 bases each). Germline assignment: CDR1 LNHNV and CDR2 YYDKDF (reference sequence). V dropped 1 base and J dropped 5 bases, with 15 bases sitting between them. The CDR3 loop spans 15 amino acids.

This chain uses TRBV6-5 with TRBJ2-7; possibly TRBD2 for D (6 bases). The germline CDR1 and CDR2 sequences are MNHEY and SVGAGI. Trimming stripped 2 bases from V and 0 bases from J, with 14 bases between. The CDR3 is 16 residues long. The chain's CDR3 is CASSYGPSASSYEQYF. DNA of the CDR3: TGTGCCAGCAGTTACGGTCCTAGCGCAAGCTCCTACGAGCAGTACTTC.

This rearrangement joins TRBV2 to TRBJ2-7, with 9 bases that match TRBD2. V shed 2 bases, J shed 0 bases, and the junction held 2 bases outside the gene matches. Germline CDR1 reads SNHLY; CDR2 reads FYNNEI. The CDR3 consists of 15 residues. CDR3 coding DNA: TGTGCCAGCAGTGAAACGACTAGCGGCTCCTACGAGCAGTACTTC. Translating it yields CASSETTSGSYEQYF.

The genes are TRBV7-6 and TRBJ1-5; perhaps TRBD1 as D (5 bases). The V end lost 1 base, the J end lost 0 bases, and 16 bases lay between the germline ends. The CDR3 loop spans 18 amino acids. Germline V gives CDR1 SGHVS, CDR2 FNYEAQ. The CDR3 loop is CASSLGSGGPYSNQPQHF. DNA for the CDR3: TGTGCCAGCAGCTTAGGGTCGGGGGGACCCTATAGCAATCAGCCCCAGCATTTT.

This clonotype was found a few times. V and J are TRBV18 and TRBJ2-2; 7 nucleotides match TRBD2. CDR1 is KGHSH and CDR2 is LQKENI in the germline V gene. The trim removed 3 bases at V and 2 bases at J, leaving 6 bases unmatched. CDR3 length equals 16 residues. The CDR3 sequence: CASSPPPGGNTGELFF. The CDR3 bases are TGTGCCAGCTCACCCCCTCCGGGGGGAAACACCGGGGAGCTGTTTTTT.

Ten or more counts support this clonotype. The chain links TRBV28 to TRBJ2-7; D might be TRBD1 (5 bases). Trimming left V 10 bases short and J 1 base short, with 11 bases between. The CDR3 consists of 12 residues. From germline, CDR1 is MDHEN and CDR2 SYDVKM. The CDR3 coding sequence is TGTGCCATAAGGGGCCATTCCTACGAGCAGTACTTC. Translated, it gives CAIRGHSYEQYF.

This clonotype was picked up a small number of times. The chain carries TRBV5-1 and TRBJ2-7, with TRBD1 matching over 7 bases. The CDR3 runs to 14 residues. After removal of 4 bases from V and 4 bases from J, the junction contained 8 bases not matched to a gene. The germline CDR1 and CDR2 sequences are SGHRS and YFSETQ. The CDR3: CASSIRTGPYEQYF. The CDR3 DNA reads as TGCGCCAGCAGCATACGGACAGGACCGTACGAGCAGTACTTC.

Comments on this clonotype: A read error may account for a junction end that differs from germline. The chain links TRBV2 to TRBJ2-2; D may be TRBD1 (6 bases). This CDR3 contains 15 residues. CDR1 and CDR2 (germline): SNHLY, FYNNEI. The DNA of the CDR3 is TGTGTCAGCAGGGTGGGACAAGTAAACACCGGGGAGCTGTTTTTT. Protein product: CVSRVGQVNTGELFF.

The chain uses TRBV20-1 and TRBJ2-5; D is perhaps TRBD2 (6 bases). The germline V gene has CDR1 DFQATT and CDR2 SNEGSKA (reference sequence). This CDR3 region has 15 residues. The V end lost 0 bases, the J end lost 1 base, and 12 bases lay between the germline ends. CDR3 in amino acids: CSARDEAGPQETQYF. The CDR3 DNA follows: TGCAGTGCTAGAGATGAGGCGGGGCCCCAAGAGACCCAGTACTTC.

This clonotype was found many times. The rearrangement uses TRBV14 and TRBJ2-5; 7 bases match TRBD2. V lost 2 bases and J lost 3; bases outside the gene matches: 9. CDR1 is SGHDN, CDR2 FVKESK, per germline. This CDR3 is built from 16 residues. The CDR3 nucleotides are TGTGCCAGCAGCCAAAAAAAGGGACTACTTGAAGAGACCCAGTACTTC. Protein: CASSQKKGLLEETQYF.

The CDR3 protein is CASTSRRPITGELFF. DNA for the CDR3: TGTGCCAGCACCTCAAGGAGACCCATCACCGGGGAGCTGTTTTTT. The gene calls are TRBV6-2 or TRBV6-3 and TRBJ2-2, with no clear D. CDR1 is MNHEY and CDR2 is SVGEGT in the germline V gene. The CDR3 is made up of 15 amino acids. The V end lost 7 bases, the J end lost 4 bases, and 16 bases lay between the germline ends.

With respect to this clonotype: A read error may be the cause here, since a much bigger clone is one base away. This chain links TRBV27 with TRBJ2-5, with D unclear. The CDR3 is made up of 13 amino acids. V shed 3 bases and J shed 4 bases, with 9 bases lying between them. Germline values: CDR1 MNHEY, CDR2 SMNVEV (reference sequence). The CDR3 spells CASSFAYRETQYF. DNA for the CDR3: TGTGCCAGCAGTTTTGCATATCGAGAGACCCAGTACTTC.

This clonotype was counted many times. The rearrangement uses TRBV19 and TRBJ1-5; 8 positions agree with TRBD1. The CDR3 totals 17 residues. With 5 bases clipped from V and 0 bases from J, the junction kept 9 bases outside the gene matches. Germline lookup yields CDR1 LNHDA and CDR2 SQIVND (reference sequence). CDR3 nucleotide sequence: TGTGCCAGTAGTCCCGAGGGACAGGTTTTTAGCAATCAGCCCCAGCATTTT. Protein product: CASSPEGQVFSNQPQHF.

This sequence joins TRBV28 and TRBJ1-5; the D gene is possibly TRBD1 (5 bases). Germline CDR1 is MDHEN and CDR2 is SYDVKM. The V end was cut by 2 bases, the J end by 4 bases, with 12 bases between. This CDR3 region has 15 residues. The CDR3 here is CASSLTQGKNQPQHF. In DNA form, the CDR3 reads TGTGCCAGCAGTTTAACTCAGGGTAAAAATCAGCCCCAGCATTTT. The full variable domain, completed using reference TRBV28 and TRBJ1-5, is DVKVTQSSRYLVKRTGEKVFLECVQDMDHENMFWYRQDPGLGLRLIYFSYDVKMKEKGDIPEGYSVSREKKERFSLILESASTNQTSMYLCASSLTQGKNQPQHFGDGTRLSIL.